The 7 T cell receptor beta chains presented below share a single source sample, sequenced in a study of CD8 T cells in Susac syndrome. Random-hexamer reverse transcription was applied to about 0.45 to 1 ug RNA. A single record per CDR3 protein comes from TCRdb applying MiXCR to the immunoSEQ multiplex PCR reads. The table shows approximately 130,000 distinct CDR3 sequences, with roughly 94% occurring only once. Sequencing was done on a sample of CD4+ T cells from PBMCs. The origin of the receptors is a human donor in good health.

The chain has TRBV6-5 and TRBJ1-3; D is possibly TRBD1 (5 bases). Germline V gene data show CDR1 as MNHEY and CDR2 as SVGAGI. The CDR3 is 15 amino acids. V was cut by 6 bases and J by 0 bases, with 12 bases left in between. CDR3 protein: CASSRDGASGNTIYF. The CDR3 nucleotides read TGTGCCAGCAGCCGGGACGGGGCCTCTGGAAACACCATATATTTT.

The chain links TRBV6-2 or TRBV6-3 to TRBJ1-1; D not certain. Trimming cost V 8 bases and J 0 bases, with 10 bases left between them. Germline loops: CDR1 MNHEY, CDR2 SVGEGT. The CDR3 contains 13 residues. The CDR3 region is CASQRPMNTEAFF. The CDR3 DNA reads as TGTGCCAGCCAGCGACCGATGAACACTGAAGCTTTCTTT.

The V gene is TRBV6-5, the J gene TRBJ2-1; unclear D gene. Germline CDR1 MNHEY, CDR2 SVGAGI. The length of the CDR3 is 15 residues. V shed 2 bases and J shed 3 bases, with 11 bases lying between them. The CDR3 bases are TGTGCCAGCAGTTACGATAGGGCTTTCTACAATGAGCAGTTCTTC. This gives the protein CASSYDRAFYNEQFF.

The chain has TRBV18 and TRBJ1-1, with TRBD1 matching over 8 bases. The CDR3 has 14 amino acids. Germline V gene sequence: CDR1 KGHSH, CDR2 LQKENI. The V segment lost 4 bases and the J segment 2 bases; nucleotides outside the gene matches: 3. This CDR3 reads CASSQGQANTEAFF. The CDR3 coding sequence is TGTGCCAGCTCACAGGGACAGGCAAACACTGAAGCTTTCTTT.

The chain combines TRBV20-1 with TRBJ2-1; D gene unclear. CDR1 and CDR2 (germline): DFQATT, SNEGSKA (reference sequence). V lost 6 bases to trimming and J lost 9 bases, with 12 bases between them. CDR3 length: 11 amino acids. CDR3: CSAHDSPEQFF. The CDR3 DNA reads TGCAGTGCCCACGACTCCCCTGAGCAGTTCTTC.

CDR3 DNA sequence: TGTGCCAGCAGCAAGACAGGGGCCGAGCAGTACTTC. Translating gives CASSKTGAEQYF. The chain has TRBV12-3 or TRBV12-4 and TRBJ2-7, with TRBD1 identical over 8 bases. This CDR3 is 12 amino acids long. Trimming at V came to 6 bases and at J to 6 bases, leaving 4 bases not matched to a gene.

The chain recombines TRBV29-1 with TRBJ2-7; 10 bases agree with TRBD2. The CDR3 runs to 15 residues. J gave up 0 bases and V 8 bases, and 10 bases lay outside the gene matches. Germline V gene lookup returns CDR1 SQVTM and CDR2 ANQGSEA. The CDR3 DNA sequence: TGCAGCACTCAGATTCCTAGCGGGGGCTCCTACGAGCAGTACTTC. Residues: CSTQIPSGGSYEQYF.